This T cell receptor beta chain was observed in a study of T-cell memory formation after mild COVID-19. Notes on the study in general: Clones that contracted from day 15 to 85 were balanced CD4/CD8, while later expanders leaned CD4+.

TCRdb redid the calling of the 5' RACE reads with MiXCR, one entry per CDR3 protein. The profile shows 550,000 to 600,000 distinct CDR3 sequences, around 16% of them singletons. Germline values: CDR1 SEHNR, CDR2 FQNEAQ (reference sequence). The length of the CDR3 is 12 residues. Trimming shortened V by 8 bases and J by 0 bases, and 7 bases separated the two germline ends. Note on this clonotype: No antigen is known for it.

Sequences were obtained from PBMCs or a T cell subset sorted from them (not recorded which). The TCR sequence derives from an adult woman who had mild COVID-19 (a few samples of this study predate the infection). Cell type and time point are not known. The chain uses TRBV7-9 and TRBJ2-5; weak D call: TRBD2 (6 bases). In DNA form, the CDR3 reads TGTGCCAGCGGACTAAACCAAGAGACCCAGTACTTC. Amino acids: CASGLNQETQYF.